This passage covers 7 T cell receptor beta chains from one sample sequenced in a study of cytomegalovirus exposure and HLA in healthy donors. Both 60 Vbeta primers and 13 Jbeta primers went into the PCR. Profiled with immunoSEQ multiplex PCR; TCRdb holds only in-frame clones, not every one. The table shows about 170,000 clones, with approximately 71% occurring only once. Material: PBMCs. The origin of the receptors is a girl aged 5-17 years in good health and CMV-seronegative.

Only a few counts were recorded for this clone. The genes are TRBV7-9 and TRBJ2-7, with D hard to call. V gave up 5 bases and J gave up 2 bases, with 10 bases separating them. This CDR3 has 13 amino acids. Germline-derived CDR1 and CDR2 are SEHNR and FQNEAQ (reference sequence). CDR3 loop: CASSLVATYEQYF. The CDR3 DNA sequence: TGTGCCAGCAGCCTCGTCGCTACCTACGAGCAGTACTTC.

The chain joins TRBV7-6 to TRBJ2-7, with 10 bases aligning to TRBD1. From germline, CDR1 is SGHVS and CDR2 FNYEAQ. The CDR3 runs 16 residues. Trimming at V came to 5 bases and at J to 1 base, leaving 8 bases not matched to a gene. This CDR3 reads CASSTDWGQGSYEQYF. Written as DNA, the CDR3 is TGTGCCAGCAGCACAGATTGGGGACAGGGGTCCTACGAGCAGTACTTC.

This clone has a single count. The gene calls are TRBV5-6 and TRBJ2-1; 8 nucleotides agree with TRBD1. CDR3 length: 13 residues. Germline V lookup: CDR1 SGHDT, CDR2 YYEEEE. After removal of 4 bases from V and 7 bases from J, the junction contained 4 bases not matched to a gene. The CDR3 is CASSRTGRNEQFF. The CDR3 bases are TGTGCCAGCAGCCGGACAGGGCGGAATGAGCAGTTCTTC.

The table lists this clone with a few counts. The chain is built from TRBV2 and TRBJ2-1; D perhaps matches TRBD1 (6 bases). Trimming pared 5 bases from V and 5 bases from J, leaving 13 bases between. The CDR3 is 14 residues long. CDR1 and CDR2 (germline): SNHLY, FYNNEI. Written as DNA, the CDR3 is TGTGCCAGCAGTTCCAGACAGGACGACAATGAGCAGTTCTTC. Its translation: CASSSRQDDNEQFF.

V is TRBV14 and J is TRBJ1-6, with D possibly being TRBD1 (5 bases). This CDR3 is built from 15 residues. In germline, CDR1 is SGHDN, CDR2 FVKESK. V lost 7 bases and J lost 6, with 16 bases in between. The CDR3 region is CASTSGFSANSPLHF. DNA of the CDR3: TGTGCCAGCACCTCAGGGTTTTCCGCTAATTCACCCCTCCACTTT.

CDR3 bases: TGCAGCGTTGAAGCACAGGGGTATGGCTACACCTTC. Translated: CSVEAQGYGYTF. The chain carries TRBV29-1 and TRBJ1-2; 7 nucleotides align to TRBD1. In germline, CDR1 is SQVTM, CDR2 ANQGSEA. Losses at the gene ends were 1 base for V and 5 bases for J; bases not matched to a gene: 1. CDR3 length: 12 residues.

The chain is built from TRBV27 and TRBJ2-7; D may be TRBD1 (5 bases). Trimming shortened V by 1 base and J by 5 bases, and 15 bases separated the two germline ends. CDR3 length equals 15 residues. Germline V CDR1 and CDR2: MNHEY, SMNVEV (reference sequence). The CDR3 loop is CASSLWGPGRDEQYF. CDR3 coding DNA: TGTGCCAGCAGTTTATGGGGCCCTGGCCGGGACGAGCAGTACTTC.